This TCR beta chain stems from a study of Ad26.COV2.S vaccination and SARS-CoV-2 variants. Study information: Ad26.COV2.S given intramuscularly, once or twice 56 days apart.

Study-level points and caveats: The study found similar non-spike TCR breadth in vaccine and placebo recipients.

The CDR3 loop spans 14 amino acids. The V end was cut by 5 bases, the J end by 7 bases, with 15 bases between. Per germline, CDR1 MNHEY and CDR2 SVGAGI. As for treatment: around 19 received Ad26.COV2.S at low or high dose, single or two shots; roughly 5 received placebo; per-sample allocation not given. Sampling happened 63 days after the first vaccine or placebo injection. Sequencing used immunoSEQ multiplex PCR; TCRdb keeps in-frame clones, though not all of them. The sample has some 320,000 clones; just over 85% are singletons. Turning to this clone: Antigen specificity is unknown.

The starting material was peripheral blood, obtained in a trial of Ad26.COV2.S vaccine versus placebo. This rearrangement joins TRBV6-5 to TRBJ2-1; tentatively, D is TRBD2 (7 bases). The TCR sequence derives from a person between 18 and 65 years old who received the Ad26.COV2.S COVID-19 vaccine or a placebo. The DNA of the CDR3 is TGTGCCAGCAGTCCCCCGGGGGGCGTGAATGAGCAGTTCTTC. It encodes CASSPPGGVNEQFF.